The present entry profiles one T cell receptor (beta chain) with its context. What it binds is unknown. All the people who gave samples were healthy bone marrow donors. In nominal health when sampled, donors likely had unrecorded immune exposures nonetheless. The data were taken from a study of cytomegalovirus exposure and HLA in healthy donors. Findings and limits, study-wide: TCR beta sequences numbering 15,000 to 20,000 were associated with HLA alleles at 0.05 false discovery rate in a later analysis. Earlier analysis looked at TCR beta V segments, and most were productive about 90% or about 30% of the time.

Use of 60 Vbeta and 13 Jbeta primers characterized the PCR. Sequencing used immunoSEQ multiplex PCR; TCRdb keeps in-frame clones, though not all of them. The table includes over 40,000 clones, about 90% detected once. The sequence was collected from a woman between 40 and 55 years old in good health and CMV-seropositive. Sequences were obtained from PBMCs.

In DNA, the CDR3 is TGTGCCAGCAGCTTGGAAAGCGGGGCAGGGTATGAGCAGTTCTTC. Translation: CASSLESGAGYEQFF. V usage is TRBV5-4 and J usage is TRBJ2-1, with 7 bases fitting TRBD2. Losses at the gene ends were 0 bases for V and 8 bases for J; bases not matched to a gene: 8. This CDR3 contains 15 residues. The germline gives CDR1 SGHNT, CDR2 YYREEE (reference sequence).